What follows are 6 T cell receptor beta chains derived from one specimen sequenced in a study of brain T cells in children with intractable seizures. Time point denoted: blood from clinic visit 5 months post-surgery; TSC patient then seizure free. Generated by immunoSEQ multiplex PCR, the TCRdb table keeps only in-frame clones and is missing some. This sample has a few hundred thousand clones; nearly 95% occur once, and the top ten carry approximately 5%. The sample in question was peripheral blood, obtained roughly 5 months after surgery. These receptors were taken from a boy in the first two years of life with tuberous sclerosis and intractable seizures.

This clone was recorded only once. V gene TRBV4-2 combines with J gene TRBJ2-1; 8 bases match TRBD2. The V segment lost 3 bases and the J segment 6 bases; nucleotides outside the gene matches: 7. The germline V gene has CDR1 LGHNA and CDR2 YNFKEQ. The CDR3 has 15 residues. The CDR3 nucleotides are TGTGCCAGCAGCCACCTCCCCCGGGAGGGCAATGAGCAGTTCTTC. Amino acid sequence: CASSHLPREGNEQFF.

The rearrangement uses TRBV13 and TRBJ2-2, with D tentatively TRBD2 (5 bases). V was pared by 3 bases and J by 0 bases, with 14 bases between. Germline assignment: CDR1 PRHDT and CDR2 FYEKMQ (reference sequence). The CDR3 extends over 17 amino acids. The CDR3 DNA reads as TGTGCCAGCAGCTTTAGAGGGCGTCCCTCGAACACCGGGGAGCTGTTTTTT. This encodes CASSFRGRPSNTGELFF.

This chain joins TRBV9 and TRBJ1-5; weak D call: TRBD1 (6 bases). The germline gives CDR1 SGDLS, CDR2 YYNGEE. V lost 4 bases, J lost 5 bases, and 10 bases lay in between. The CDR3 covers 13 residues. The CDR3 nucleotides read TGTGCCAGCAGCCGAGGGGGAGATCAGCCCCAGCATTTT. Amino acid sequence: CASSRGGDQPQHF.

Here the CDR3 reads CASSLLAYNEQFF. CDR3 nucleotide sequence: TGTGCCAGCAGTTTACTAGCCTACAATGAGCAGTTCTTC. The chain combines TRBV12-3 or TRBV12-4 with TRBJ2-1; no clear D gene. V was cut by 2 bases and J by 2 bases, with 4 bases left in between. The length of the CDR3 is 13 residues.

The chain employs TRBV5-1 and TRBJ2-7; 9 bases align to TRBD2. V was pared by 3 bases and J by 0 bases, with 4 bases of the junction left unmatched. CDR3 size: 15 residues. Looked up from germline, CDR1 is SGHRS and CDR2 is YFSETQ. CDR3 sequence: CASSWTSAVSYEQYF. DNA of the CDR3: TGCGCCAGCAGCTGGACTAGCGCCGTCTCCTACGAGCAGTACTTC.

The CDR3 DNA follows: TGTGCCAGCAGCCCATTCGACAGGGCCCGTGGCTACACCTTC. This translates into CASSPFDRARGYTF. This chain links TRBV3-1 (or the pseudogene TRBV3-2) with TRBJ1-2, with 7 bases that match TRBD1. Germline V CDR1 and CDR2: LGHDT, YNNKEL (reference sequence). Trimming cost V 4 bases and J 7 bases; bases outside gene matches: 9. This CDR3 spans 14 amino acids.